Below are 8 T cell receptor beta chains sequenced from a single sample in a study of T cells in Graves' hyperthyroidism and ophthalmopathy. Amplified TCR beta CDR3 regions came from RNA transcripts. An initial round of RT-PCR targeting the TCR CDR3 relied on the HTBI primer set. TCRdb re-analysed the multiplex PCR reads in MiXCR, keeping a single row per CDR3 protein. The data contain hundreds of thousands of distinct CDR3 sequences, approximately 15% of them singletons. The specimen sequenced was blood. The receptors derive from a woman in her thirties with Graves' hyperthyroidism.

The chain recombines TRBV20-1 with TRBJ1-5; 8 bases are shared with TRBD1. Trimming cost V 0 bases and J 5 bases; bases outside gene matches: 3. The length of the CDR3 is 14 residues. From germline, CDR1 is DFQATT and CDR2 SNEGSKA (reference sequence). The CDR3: CSARDRDRHQPQHF. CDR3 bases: TGCAGTGCTAGAGATCGGGACAGGCATCAGCCCCAGCATTTT.

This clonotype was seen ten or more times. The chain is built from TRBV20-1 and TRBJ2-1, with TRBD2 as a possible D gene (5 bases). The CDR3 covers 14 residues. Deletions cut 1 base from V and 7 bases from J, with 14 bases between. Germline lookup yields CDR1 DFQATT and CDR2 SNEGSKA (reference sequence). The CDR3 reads CSARVGARRNEQFF. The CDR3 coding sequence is TGCAGTGCTAGAGTGGGAGCTCGTAGGAATGAGCAGTTCTTC.

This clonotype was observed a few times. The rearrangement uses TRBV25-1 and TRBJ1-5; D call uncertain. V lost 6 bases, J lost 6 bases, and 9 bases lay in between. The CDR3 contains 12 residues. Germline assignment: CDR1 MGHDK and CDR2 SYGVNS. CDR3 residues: CASRGPGQPQHF. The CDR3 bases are TGTGCCAGCAGAGGCCCGGGTCAGCCCCAGCATTTT.

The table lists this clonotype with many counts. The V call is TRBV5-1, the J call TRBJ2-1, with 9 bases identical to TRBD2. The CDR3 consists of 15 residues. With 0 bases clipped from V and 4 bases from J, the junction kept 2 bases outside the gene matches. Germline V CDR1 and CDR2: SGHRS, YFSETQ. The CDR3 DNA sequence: TGCGCCAGCAGCTTGGGGACTAGCGAATACAATGAGCAGTTCTTC. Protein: CASSLGTSEYNEQFF.

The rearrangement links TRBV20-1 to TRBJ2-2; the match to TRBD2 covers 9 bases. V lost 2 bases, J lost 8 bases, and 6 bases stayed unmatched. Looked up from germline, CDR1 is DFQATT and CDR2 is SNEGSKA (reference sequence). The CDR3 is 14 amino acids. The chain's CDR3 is CSARKGLASGELFF. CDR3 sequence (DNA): TGCAGTGCTAGAAAGGGACTAGCTTCGGGGGAGCTGTTTTTT.

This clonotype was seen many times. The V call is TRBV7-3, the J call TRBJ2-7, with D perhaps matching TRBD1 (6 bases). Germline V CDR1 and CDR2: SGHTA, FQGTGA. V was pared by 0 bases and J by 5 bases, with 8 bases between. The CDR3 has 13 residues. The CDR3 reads CASSLTGGNEQYF. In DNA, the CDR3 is TGTGCCAGCAGCTTAACTGGGGGCAACGAGCAGTACTTC.

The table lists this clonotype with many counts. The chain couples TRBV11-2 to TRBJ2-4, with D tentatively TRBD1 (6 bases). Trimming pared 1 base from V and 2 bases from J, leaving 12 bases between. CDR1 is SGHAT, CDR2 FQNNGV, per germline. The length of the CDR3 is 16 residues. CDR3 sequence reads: CASSLGIRDTKNIQYF. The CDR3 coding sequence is TGTGCCAGCAGCTTAGGAATCAGGGACACCAAAAACATTCAGTACTTC.

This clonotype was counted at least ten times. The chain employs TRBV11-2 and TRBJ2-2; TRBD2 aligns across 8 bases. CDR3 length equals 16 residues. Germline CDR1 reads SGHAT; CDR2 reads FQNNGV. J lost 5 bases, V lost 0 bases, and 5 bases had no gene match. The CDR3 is CASSLDLAGRTGELFF. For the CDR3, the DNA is TGTGCCAGCAGCTTAGATCTAGCGGGTAGGACCGGGGAGCTGTTTTTT.